What follows describes a single T cell receptor (beta chain). Antigen unknown. The sample comes from a study of stem cell transplantation in POMP-related autoinflammatory disease. Study as a whole: Before transplant: CD4+ naive skewing, low CD8+ proportions, reduced cytokine secretion.

Germline CDR1 MDHEN, CDR2 SYDVKM. The junction had 6 bases not matched to a gene; V was cut back by 4 bases and J by 2 bases. CDR3 length equals 18 residues. Generated by immunoSEQ multiplex PCR, the TCRdb table keeps only in-frame clones and is missing some. The sample includes 25,000 to 40,000 clones, around nine tenths seen only once; the top ten take 0.6% to 0.75%. Findings of the study overall: PRAID patients trended toward lower TRB diversity and higher clonality in all analyzed T-cell subsets.

Sequenced material: CD4+ T cells from PBMCs, taken before stem cell transplantation. The receptor comes from a human donor with POMP-related autoinflammation and immune dysregulation (PRAID). The chain uses TRBV28 and TRBJ2-3, with 16 nucleotides matching TRBD2. This CDR3 reads CASSSPGLAGGFTDTQYF. The CDR3 nucleotides read TGTGCCAGCAGTTCCCCGGGACTAGCGGGAGGGTTCACAGATACGCAGTATTTT.